This T cell receptor beta chain is from a study of T cells in narcolepsy. Overall study: Healthy controls were enrolled alongside patients with narcolepsy type 1 or type 2.

This clone was picked up one time. Its target is not known. The CDR3 loop spans 11 amino acids. Germline V gene lookup returns CDR1 MNHNY and CDR2 SVGAGI (reference sequence). Trimming took off 6 bases at V and 6 bases at J, with 9 bases between the two ends. Here immunoSEQ multiplex PCR was the method, and the copy in TCRdb shows in-frame clones only, minus some. The sample has tens of thousands of clones; 70% to 90% are singletons. General study results and limits: Autoreactive HCRT-specific and TRIB2-specific clonotypes were marked in same-patient CSF-versus-blood CD4+ comparisons. Autoreactive clone sequences were missing from some blood memory CD4+ repertoires.

This receptor was taken from a human donor with narcolepsy. The rearrangement joins TRBV6-6 to TRBJ2-7; D is possibly TRBD1 or TRBD2 (5 bases each). Specimen: CD45RA- memory CD4+ T cells from PBMCs. The CDR3 spells CASSSGSEQYF. CDR3 nucleotide sequence: TGTGCCAGCAGCTCAGGGAGCGAGCAGTACTTC.